Each of the 18 T cell receptor beta chains below was sequenced from the same sample in a study of cytomegalovirus exposure and HLA in healthy donors. Method: immunoSEQ multiplex PCR; TCRdb's copy keeps in-frame clones and lacks some. The data show tens of thousands of clones, 95% seen once. Sequenced input: PBMCs. The receptors here all came from a woman under 30 in good health and CMV-seronegative.

This rearrangement joins TRBV4-3 to TRBJ2-1; the D gene is possibly TRBD2 (6 bases). CDR3 length: 16 residues. Germline values: CDR1 LGHNA, CDR2 YSLEER. V dropped 1 base and J dropped 7 bases, with 17 bases sitting between them. CDR3 coding DNA: TGCGCCAGCAGCCAAGTGGCGGGAAGGCTCGGGAATGAGCAGTTCTTC. Translation: CASSQVAGRLGNEQFF.

Judged by abundance, this clone is medium-sized. The gene calls are TRBV6-4 and TRBJ2-3, with 11 positions matching TRBD2. The germline gives CDR1 MRHNA, CDR2 SNTAGT. V was clipped by 6 bases and J by 4 bases; unmatched bases: 6. The CDR3 is made up of 15 amino acids. CDR3 sequence (DNA): TGTGCCAGCAGCCTTAGCGGGGGGGCCTCAGATACGCAGTATTTT. Translation gives CASSLSGGASDTQYF.

This chain uses TRBV10-3 with TRBJ2-3; TRBD2 agrees at 14 bases. The J segment lost 11 bases and the V segment lost 3 bases, leaving 1 base of the junction unmatched. Looked up from germline, CDR1 is ENHRY and CDR2 is SYGVKD. CDR3 length: 13 residues. In nucleotides, the CDR3 is TGTGCCATCAGTGACGGACTAGCGGGAGGGCAGTATTTT. It codes for CAISDGLAGGQYF.

The rearrangement uses TRBV7-9 and TRBJ1-2, with D maybe TRBD1 (6 bases). CDR3 length: 15 residues. Germline V gene sequence: CDR1 SEHNR, CDR2 FQNEAQ (reference sequence). V was cut by 5 bases and J by 4 bases, with 17 bases left in between. For the CDR3, the DNA is TGTGCCAGCAGCCCCGTGAGTGGGGGCTTCTATGGCTACACCTTC. Translated: CASSPVSGGFYGYTF.

In this sample, this clone turned up once. This rearrangement joins TRBV4-2 to TRBJ1-3; TRBD1 agrees at 7 bases. CDR1 and CDR2 (germline): LGHNA, YNFKEQ. The CDR3 sequence is 17 residues long. V trimming: 1 base; J trimming: 0 bases; junction bases outside the gene matches: 6. The CDR3 spells CASSQGTGSTSGNTIYF. The CDR3, as DNA: TGTGCCAGCAGCCAAGGGACAGGATCTACCTCTGGAAACACCATATATTTT.

The chain recombines TRBV7-2 with TRBJ2-3, with TRBD2 matching over 12 bases. This CDR3 spans 18 amino acids. V lost 5 bases, J lost 3 bases, and 12 bases stayed unmatched. Looked up from germline, CDR1 is SGHTA and CDR2 is FQGNSA. CDR3 protein: CASSPQGLAGGRTDTQYF. The CDR3 nucleotides are TGTGCCAGCAGCCCCCAAGGGCTAGCGGGGGGGCGAACAGATACGCAGTATTTT.

This chain links TRBV28 with TRBJ1-2; no clear D gene. The CDR3 length is 18 residues. V was trimmed by 3 bases and J by 1 base, leaving 21 bases between them. The germline V gene encodes CDR1 MDHEN and CDR2 SYDVKM. The CDR3 region is CASSFGISGPPRNYGYTF. The DNA for the CDR3 is TGTGCCAGCAGTTTCGGAATCTCGGGTCCCCCCCGTAACTATGGCTACACCTTC.

This clone was recorded once. CDR3 region: CASSPPSGGRSDTQYF. The CDR3 nucleotides are TGTGCCAGCTCACCACCTAGCGGGGGTAGGTCAGATACGCAGTATTTT. This chain uses TRBV18 with TRBJ2-3, with 9 positions matching TRBD2. CDR1 and CDR2 (germline): KGHSH, LQKENI. V was pared by 0 bases and J by 4 bases, with 5 bases of the junction left unmatched. The CDR3 length is 16 residues.

This chain links TRBV7-9 with TRBJ1-3; D not certain. Trimming took off 5 bases at V and 0 bases at J, with 8 bases between the two ends. The CDR3 has 14 amino acids. Germline values: CDR1 SEHNR, CDR2 FQNEAQ (reference sequence). The CDR3 here is CASSLLSSGNTIYF. DNA for the CDR3: TGTGCCAGCAGCCTACTGAGCTCTGGAAACACCATATATTTT. Variable domain in full (rest from reference TRBV7-9 and TRBJ1-3): DTGVSQNPRHKITKRGQNVTFRCDPISEHNRLYWYRQTLGQGPEFLTYFQNEAQLEKSRLLSDRFSAERPKGSFSTLEIQRTEQGDSAMYLCASSLLSSGNTIYFGEGSWLTVV.

The chain uses TRBV6-5 and TRBJ2-7, with D tentatively TRBD2 (7 bases). V lost 7 bases and J lost 1, with 17 bases in between. Germline V gene lookup returns CDR1 MNHEY and CDR2 SVGAGI. The CDR3 is 15 residues long. The CDR3 sequence is CASIDVRGRSYEQYF. As DNA, the CDR3 is TGTGCCAGCATCGATGTGCGGGGGCGATCCTACGAGCAGTACTTC.

J is TRBJ2-7 and V is TRBV27; the match to TRBD2 covers 14 bases. The CDR3 covers 14 residues. Germline V gene lookup returns CDR1 MNHEY and CDR2 SMNVEV (reference sequence). Trimming removed 5 bases from V and 4 bases from J; junction bases left unmatched: 1. The CDR3: CASSRLAGGYEQYF. As DNA, the CDR3 is TGTGCCAGCAGTCGACTAGCGGGAGGGTACGAGCAGTACTTC.

The V and J genes are TRBV5-1 and TRBJ2-2; the D gene is possibly TRBD2 (7 bases). V lost 4 bases, J lost 1 base, and 20 bases lay in between. Germline V gives CDR1 SGHRS, CDR2 YFSETQ. This CDR3 comprises 18 residues. The CDR3 DNA follows: TGCGCCAGCAGCCCCCGGGGGCGGGAGAGGGTGAACACCGGGGAGCTGTTTTTT. It encodes CASSPRGRERVNTGELFF.

The V gene is TRBV7-2, the J gene TRBJ2-2; D might be TRBD2 (5 bases). CDR3 length: 15 amino acids. CDR1 is SGHTA and CDR2 is FQGNSA in the germline V gene. V lost 2 bases, J lost 5 bases, and 12 bases lay in between. CDR3 nucleotides: TGTGCCAGCAGCTTATCTGGGTGGAGGACCGGGGAGCTGTTTTTT. Protein product: CASSLSGWRTGELFF.

CDR3 in amino acids: CASTRQGSYEQFF. The CDR3 DNA is TGTGCCAGCACTAGACAGGGTTCATATGAGCAGTTCTTC. The V and J genes are TRBV6-5 and TRBJ2-1, with 7 bases identical to TRBD1. There are 13 residues in the CDR3. Germline V lookup: CDR1 MNHEY, CDR2 SVGAGI. The junction had 8 bases not matched to a gene; V was cut back by 7 bases and J by 8 bases.

This chain uses TRBV25-1 with TRBJ2-5; D is unresolved. The CDR3 runs to 14 residues. Germline CDR1 reads MGHDK; CDR2 reads SYGVNS. Trimming removed 1 base from V and 3 bases from J, with 9 bases in between. CDR3 amino acids: CASSELSDEETQYF. CDR3 DNA sequence: TGTGCCAGCAGTGAATTGAGCGATGAAGAGACCCAGTACTTC.

V is TRBV4-1 and J is TRBJ1-5, with D perhaps TRBD1 (5 bases). This CDR3 contains 15 residues. Germline assignment: CDR1 MGHRA and CDR2 YSYEKL. The V end was cut by 1 base, the J end by 5 bases, with 12 bases between. CDR3: CASSQGGTTDQPQHF. CDR3 coding DNA: TGCGCCAGCAGCCAAGGCGGGACTACCGATCAGCCCCAGCATTTT.

This clone has ten or more counts. This CDR3 reads CASRFEGGNYEQYF. In DNA, the CDR3 is TGTGCCAGTCGGTTTGAGGGAGGCAATTACGAGCAGTACTTC. The chain employs TRBV2 and TRBJ2-7, with D possibly matching TRBD2 (6 bases). The V gene lost 9 bases and the J gene lost 4 bases, with 19 bases spanning the gap. This CDR3 has 14 amino acids. Germline CDR1 reads SNHLY; CDR2 reads FYNNEI.

The rearrangement uses TRBV28 and TRBJ2-1; 13 nucleotides agree with TRBD2. Trimming took 4 bases from V and 2 from J; bases not matched to a gene: 5. The CDR3 has 17 amino acids. Germline CDR1 is MDHEN and CDR2 is SYDVKM. This chain's CDR3 is CASSSRTSGRTYNEQFF. The DNA of the CDR3 is TGTGCCAGCAGTTCCCGGACTAGCGGGAGAACCTACAATGAGCAGTTCTTC.